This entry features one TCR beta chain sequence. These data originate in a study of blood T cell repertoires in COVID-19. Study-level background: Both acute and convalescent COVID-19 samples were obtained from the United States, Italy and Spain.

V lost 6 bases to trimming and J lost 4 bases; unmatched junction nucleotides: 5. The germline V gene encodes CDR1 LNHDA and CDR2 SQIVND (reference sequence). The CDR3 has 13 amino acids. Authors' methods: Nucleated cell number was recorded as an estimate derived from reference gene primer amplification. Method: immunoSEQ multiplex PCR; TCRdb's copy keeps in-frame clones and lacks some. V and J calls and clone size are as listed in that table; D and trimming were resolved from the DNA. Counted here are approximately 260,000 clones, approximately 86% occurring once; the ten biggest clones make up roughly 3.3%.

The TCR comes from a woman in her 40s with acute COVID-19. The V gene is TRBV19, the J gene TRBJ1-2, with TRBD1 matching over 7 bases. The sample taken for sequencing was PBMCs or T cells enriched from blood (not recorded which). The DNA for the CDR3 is TGTGCCAGTAGCCGGGACAGAGTCTATGGCTACACCTTC. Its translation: CASSRDRVYGYTF.